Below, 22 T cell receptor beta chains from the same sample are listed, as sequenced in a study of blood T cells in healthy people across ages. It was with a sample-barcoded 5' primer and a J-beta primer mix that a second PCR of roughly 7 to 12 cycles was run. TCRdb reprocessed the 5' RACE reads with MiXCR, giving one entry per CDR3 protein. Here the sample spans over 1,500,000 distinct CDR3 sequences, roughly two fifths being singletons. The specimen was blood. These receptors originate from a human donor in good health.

The chain's CDR3 is CASSLATGGGAVDTQYF. DNA for the CDR3: TGTGCCAGCAGCTTAGCGACTGGCGGGGGGGCTGTGGATACGCAGTATTTT. V usage is TRBV7-2 and J usage is TRBJ2-3; 9 nucleotides align to TRBD2. Germline lookup yields CDR1 SGHTA and CDR2 FQGNSA. The CDR3 contains 17 residues. V lost 0 bases and J lost 6; bases outside the gene matches: 10.

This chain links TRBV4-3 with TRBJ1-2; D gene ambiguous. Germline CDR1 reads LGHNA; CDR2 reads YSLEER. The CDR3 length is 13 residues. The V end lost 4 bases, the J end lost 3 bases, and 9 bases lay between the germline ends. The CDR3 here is CASSRNSYYGYTF. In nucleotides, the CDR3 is TGCGCCAGCAGCCGTAACAGCTACTATGGCTACACCTTC.

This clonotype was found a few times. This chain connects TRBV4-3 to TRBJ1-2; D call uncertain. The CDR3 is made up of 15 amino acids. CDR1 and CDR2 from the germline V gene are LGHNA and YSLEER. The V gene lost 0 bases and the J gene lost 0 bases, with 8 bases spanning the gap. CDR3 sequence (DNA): TGCGCCAGCAGCCAAGATCTTCCAGCTAACTATGGCTACACCTTC. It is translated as CASSQDLPANYGYTF.

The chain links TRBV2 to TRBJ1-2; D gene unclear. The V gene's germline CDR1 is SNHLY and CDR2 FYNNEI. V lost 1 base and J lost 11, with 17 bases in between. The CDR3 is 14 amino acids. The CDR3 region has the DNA TGTGCCAGCAGTGAAGTCCCAGCGAGGCCCTTGTACACCTTC. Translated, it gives CASSEVPARPLYTF.

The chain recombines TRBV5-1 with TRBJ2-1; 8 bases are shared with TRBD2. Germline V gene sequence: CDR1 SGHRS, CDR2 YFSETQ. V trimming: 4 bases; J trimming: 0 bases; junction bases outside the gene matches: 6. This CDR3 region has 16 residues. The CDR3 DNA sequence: TGCGCCAGCAGCCCCGATAGCGGGAACTCCTACAATGAGCAGTTCTTC. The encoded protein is CASSPDSGNSYNEQFF.

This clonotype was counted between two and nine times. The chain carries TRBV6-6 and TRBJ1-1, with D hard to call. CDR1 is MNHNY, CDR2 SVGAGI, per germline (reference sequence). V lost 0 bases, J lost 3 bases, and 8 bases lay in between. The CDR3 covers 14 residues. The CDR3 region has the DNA TGTGCCAGCAGTTACTCGTGGAAGGACACTGAAGCTTTCTTT. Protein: CASSYSWKDTEAFF.

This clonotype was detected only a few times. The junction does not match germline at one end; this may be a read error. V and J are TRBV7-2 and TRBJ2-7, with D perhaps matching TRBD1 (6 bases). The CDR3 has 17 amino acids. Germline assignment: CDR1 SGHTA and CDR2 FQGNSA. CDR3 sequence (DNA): TGTGCCAGCAGCCTAGCAACTACAGGGTTTGGAACCTACGAGCAGTACTTC. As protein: CASSLATTGFGTYEQYF.

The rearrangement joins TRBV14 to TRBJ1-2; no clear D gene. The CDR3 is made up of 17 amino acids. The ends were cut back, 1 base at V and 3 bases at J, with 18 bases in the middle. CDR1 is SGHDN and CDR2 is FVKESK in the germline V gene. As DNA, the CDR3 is TGTGCCAGCAGCCAAGCGACCCCATCCCACTCTTACTATGGCTACACCTTC. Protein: CASSQATPSHSYYGYTF.

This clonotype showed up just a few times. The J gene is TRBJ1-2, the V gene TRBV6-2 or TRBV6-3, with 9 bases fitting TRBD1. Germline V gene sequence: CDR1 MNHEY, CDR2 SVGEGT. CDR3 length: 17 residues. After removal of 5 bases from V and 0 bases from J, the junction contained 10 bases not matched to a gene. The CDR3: CASSNETGGSSNYGYTF. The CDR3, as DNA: TGTGCCAGCAGTAACGAGACAGGGGGTAGCTCTAACTATGGCTACACCTTC.

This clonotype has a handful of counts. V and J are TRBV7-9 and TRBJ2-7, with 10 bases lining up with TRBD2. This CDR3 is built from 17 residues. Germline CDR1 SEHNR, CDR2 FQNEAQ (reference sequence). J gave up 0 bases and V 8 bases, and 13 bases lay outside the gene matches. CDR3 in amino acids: CASEGLARLLSSYEQYF. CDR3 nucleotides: TGTGCCAGCGAGGGACTAGCGAGGTTATTAAGCTCCTACGAGCAGTACTTC.

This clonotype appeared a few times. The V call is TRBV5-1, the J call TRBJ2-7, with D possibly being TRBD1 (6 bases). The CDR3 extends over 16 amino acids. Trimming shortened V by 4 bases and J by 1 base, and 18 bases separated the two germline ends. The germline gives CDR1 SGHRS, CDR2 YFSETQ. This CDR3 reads CASSGSGDIRSYEQYF. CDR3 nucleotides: TGCGCCAGCAGCGGCTCAGGGGACATAAGATCCTACGAGCAGTACTTC. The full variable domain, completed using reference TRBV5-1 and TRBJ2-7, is KAGVTQTPRYLIKTRGQQVTLSCSPISGHRSVSWYQQTPGQGLQFLFEYFSETQRNKGNFPGRFSGRQFSNSRSEMNVSTLELGDSALYLCASSGSGDIRSYEQYFGPGTRLTVT.

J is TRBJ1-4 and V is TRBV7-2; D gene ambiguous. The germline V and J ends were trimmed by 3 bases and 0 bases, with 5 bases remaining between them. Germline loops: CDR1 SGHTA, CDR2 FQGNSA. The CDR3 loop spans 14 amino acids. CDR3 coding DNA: TGTGCCAGCAGCTTCCAGCCAACTAATGAAAAACTGTTTTTT. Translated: CASSFQPTNEKLFF.

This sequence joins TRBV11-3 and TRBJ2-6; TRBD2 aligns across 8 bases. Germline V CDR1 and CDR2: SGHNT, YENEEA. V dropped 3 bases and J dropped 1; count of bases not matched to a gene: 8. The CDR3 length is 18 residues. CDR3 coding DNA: TGTGCCAGCAGCTTTTCAAATCCGGGGGGGTCTGGGGCCAACGTCCTGACTTTC. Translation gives CASSFSNPGGSGANVLTF.

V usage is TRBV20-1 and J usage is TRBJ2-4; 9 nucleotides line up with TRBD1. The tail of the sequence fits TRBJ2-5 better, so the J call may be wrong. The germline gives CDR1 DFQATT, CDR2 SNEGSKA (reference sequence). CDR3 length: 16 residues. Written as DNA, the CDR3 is TGCAGTGCTAGCGATAGGGGACAGGGAGCGAGGGAGACCCAGTACTTC. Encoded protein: CSASDRGQGARETQYF.

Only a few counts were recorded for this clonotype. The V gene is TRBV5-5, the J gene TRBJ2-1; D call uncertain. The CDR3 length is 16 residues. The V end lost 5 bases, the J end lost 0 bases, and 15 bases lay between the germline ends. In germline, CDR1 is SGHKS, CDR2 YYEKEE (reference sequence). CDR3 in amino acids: CASSFHTASSYNEQFF. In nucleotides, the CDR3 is TGTGCCAGCAGTTTCCACACCGCTAGCTCCTACAATGAGCAGTTCTTC.

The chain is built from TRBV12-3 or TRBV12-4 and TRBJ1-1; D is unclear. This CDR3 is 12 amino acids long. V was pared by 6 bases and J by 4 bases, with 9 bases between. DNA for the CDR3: TGTGCCAGCAGGCGTACGAGCACTGAAGCTTTCTTT. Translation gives CASRRTSTEAFF.

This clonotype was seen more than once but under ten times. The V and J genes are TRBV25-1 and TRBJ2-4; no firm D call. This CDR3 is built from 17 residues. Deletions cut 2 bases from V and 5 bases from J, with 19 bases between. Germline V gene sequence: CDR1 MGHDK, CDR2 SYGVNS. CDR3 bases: TGTGCCAGCAGTGAAACAAGCTTGTACAAGGGTCAAAACATTCAGTACTTC. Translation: CASSETSLYKGQNIQYF.

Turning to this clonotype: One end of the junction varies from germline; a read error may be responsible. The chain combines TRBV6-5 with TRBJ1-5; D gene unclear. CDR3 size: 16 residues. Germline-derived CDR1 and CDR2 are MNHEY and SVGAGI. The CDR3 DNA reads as TGTGCCAGCAGTTACTCGGGAGCTCTTAGCAGTCAGCCCCAGCATTTT. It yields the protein CASSYSGALSSQPQHF.

The CDR3 protein is CASSLSREANYGYTF. The CDR3 coding sequence is TGCGCCAGCAGCTTGTCCAGGGAAGCTAACTATGGCTACACCTTC. The J gene is TRBJ1-2, the V gene TRBV5-1, with a possible D match to TRBD1 (5 bases). The CDR3 contains 15 residues. V lost 1 base and J 0 bases, leaving 10 bases between the germline ends. Per germline, CDR1 SGHRS and CDR2 YFSETQ.

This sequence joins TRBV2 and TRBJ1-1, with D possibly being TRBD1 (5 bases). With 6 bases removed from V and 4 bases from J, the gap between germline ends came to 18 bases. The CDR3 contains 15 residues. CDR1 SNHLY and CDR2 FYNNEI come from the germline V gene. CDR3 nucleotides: TGTGCCAGCAGATATTCAGGGTCCGGGAGCACTGAAGCTTTCTTT. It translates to CASRYSGSGSTEAFF.

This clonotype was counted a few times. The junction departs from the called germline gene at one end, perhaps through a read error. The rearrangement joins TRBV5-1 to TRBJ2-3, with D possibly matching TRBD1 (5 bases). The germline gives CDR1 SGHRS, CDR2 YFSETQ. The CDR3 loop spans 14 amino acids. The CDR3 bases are TGTGCCAGCAGTTTGGCGGACAACACAGATACGCAGTATTTT. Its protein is CASSLADNTDTQYF.

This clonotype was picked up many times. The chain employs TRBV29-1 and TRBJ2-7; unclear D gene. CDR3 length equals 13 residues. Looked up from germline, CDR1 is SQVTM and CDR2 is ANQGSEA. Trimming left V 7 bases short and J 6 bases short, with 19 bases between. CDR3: CSAQTNFGGEQYF. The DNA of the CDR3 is TGCAGCGCCCAAACCAATTTTGGCGGCGAGCAGTACTTC.